This T cell receptor (beta chain) is drawn from a study of blood T cells in healthy people across ages. Study-level findings and limits: Naive T cell percentage by flow cytometry tracked strongly with beta diversity. Estimates based on one million T cells were treated as lower bounds.

CDR3 length: 15 amino acids. The V end was cut by 7 bases, the J end by 3 bases, with 13 bases between. Healthy individuals of Caucasian origin from Russia, aged roughly 6 to 100, served as donors. A note on this clonotype: Its cognate antigen is unknown.

The second PCR ran about 6 to 12 cycles with a sample-barcoded 5' primer and J-beta primers. TCRdb re-derived calls from the 5' RACE reads in MiXCR, one entry per CDR3 protein. The sample has about 670,000 distinct CDR3 sequences, over 40% seen once. Sequencing was done on a sample of blood. This clonotype originated in a man older than 75 in good health. This chain links TRBV12-3 or TRBV12-4 with TRBJ1-6; D gene ambiguous. For the CDR3, the DNA is TGTGCCAGCACCCCGACACAGAACTATAATTCACCCCTCCACTTT. Residues: CASTPTQNYNSPLHF.